Reported below is one T cell receptor beta chain. Antigen specificity is unknown. V was clipped by 5 bases and J by 2 bases; unmatched bases: 2. Germline assignment: CDR1 MNHNY and CDR2 SVGAGI (reference sequence). The CDR3 length is 13 residues. The sample originates from a study of beta chain features in type 1 diabetes. Findings and limits, study-wide: The study left unresolved whether HLA type influences TCRB rearrangement. Patients' naive, central memory and regulatory TCRB repertoires appeared more alike than those of healthy donors. Researchers report that Type 1 diabetes patients had moderately but significantly shorter TCRB CDR3s across all four CD4+ subsets.

Reverse transcribing all isolated RNA meant expressed TCRB transcripts were sequenced. Sequencing of naive, central memory and regulatory T cell samples gave an average of roughly 3.6 million reads. The table came from immunoSEQ multiplex PCR; TCRdb's copy has only in-frame clones and leaves some out. The sample consists of some 160,000 clones, roughly 9% of them appearing once. What was sequenced was central memory CD4+ T cells from blood. The rearrangement uses TRBV6-6 and TRBJ2-5; the match to TRBD1 covers 7 bases. The clonotype originates from a woman in her thirties with type 1 diabetes. In DNA, the CDR3 is TGTGCCAGCAGTAGGGACAGTCAAGAGACCCAGTACTTC. Its translation: CASSRDSQETQYF.